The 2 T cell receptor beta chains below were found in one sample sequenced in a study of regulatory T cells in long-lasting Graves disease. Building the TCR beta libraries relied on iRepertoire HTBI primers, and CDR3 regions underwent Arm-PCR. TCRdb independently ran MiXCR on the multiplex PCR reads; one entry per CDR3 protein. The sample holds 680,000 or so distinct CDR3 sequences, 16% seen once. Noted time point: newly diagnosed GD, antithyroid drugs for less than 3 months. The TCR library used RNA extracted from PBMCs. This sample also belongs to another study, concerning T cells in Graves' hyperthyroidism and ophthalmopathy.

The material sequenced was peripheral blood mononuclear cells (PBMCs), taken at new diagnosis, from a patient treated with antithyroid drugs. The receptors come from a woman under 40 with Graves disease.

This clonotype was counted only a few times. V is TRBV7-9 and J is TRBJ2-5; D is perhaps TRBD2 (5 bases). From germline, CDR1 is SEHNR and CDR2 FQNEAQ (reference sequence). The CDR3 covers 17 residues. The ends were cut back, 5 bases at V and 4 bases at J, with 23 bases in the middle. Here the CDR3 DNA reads TGTGCCAGCAGCCCTACTTTTTCAGCGGCCCTAGGAGAGACCCAGTACTTC. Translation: CASSPTFSAALGETQYF.

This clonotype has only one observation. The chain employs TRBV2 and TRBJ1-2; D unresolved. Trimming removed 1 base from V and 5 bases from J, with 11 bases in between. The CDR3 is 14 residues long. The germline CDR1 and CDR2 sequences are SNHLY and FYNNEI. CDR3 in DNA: TGTGCCAGCAGTGAAGTGGCGGGGAAGTATGGCTACACCTTC. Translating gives CASSEVAGKYGYTF.